The 13 T cell receptor beta chains below were found in one sample sequenced in a study of cytotoxic CD8 clonotypes in ibrutinib-treated CLL. The protocol was immunoSEQ multiplex PCR, while the TCRdb copy is restricted to in-frame clones and leaves out a portion. The sample contains some 65,000 clones, 57% of which appear only once. This sample comprised PBMCs, obtained after 12 months of ibrutinib treatment. All receptors come from a human donor with chronic lymphocytic leukemia.

The chain employs TRBV28 and TRBJ1-3; the D gene is possibly TRBD1 (5 bases). CDR1 MDHEN and CDR2 SYDVKM come from the germline V gene. The V end lost 6 bases, the J end lost 0 bases, and 12 bases lay between the germline ends. There are 15 residues in the CDR3. CDR3 protein: CASSTPGSSGNTIYF. Here the CDR3 DNA reads TGTGCCAGCAGCACCCCAGGGAGCTCTGGAAACACCATATATTTT.

This clone was found many times. The V and J genes are TRBV11-1 and TRBJ2-1; TRBD2 matches 8 bases. Germline lookup yields CDR1 SGHAT and CDR2 FQDESV (reference sequence). CDR3 length equals 15 residues. Germline trimming cut 2 bases from V and 5 bases from J; bases unmatched to any gene: 5. The CDR3 DNA reads as TGTGCCAGCAGCTTAACCGGGGGGGGAAACAATGAGCAGTTCTTC. Translation: CASSLTGGGNNEQFF. Filled out from reference TRBV11-1 and TRBJ2-1, the complete variable domain reads EAEVAQSPRYKITEKSQAVAFWCDPISGHATLYWYRQILGQGPELLVQFQDESVVDDSQLPKDRFSAERLKGVDSTLKIQPAELGDSAMYLCASSLTGGGNNEQFFGPGTRLTVL.

This clone was detected once. This chain connects TRBV10-3 to TRBJ2-3; possibly TRBD1 for D (5 bases). V was clipped by 8 bases and J by 2 bases, with 14 bases between them. The length of the CDR3 is 14 residues. Germline CDR1 is ENHRY and CDR2 is SYGVKD. The CDR3 reads CAIQQVGFTDTQYF. Here the CDR3 DNA reads TGTGCCATCCAACAGGTTGGCTTCACAGATACGCAGTATTTT.

V is TRBV7-2 and J is TRBJ1-1; the D is unclear. V was trimmed by 7 bases and J by 3 bases, leaving 15 bases between them. The CDR3 is made up of 14 amino acids. Germline loops: CDR1 SGHTA, CDR2 FQGNSA. CDR3 DNA sequence: TGTGCCAGCACCAAAGGGAGGGCTTACACTGAAGCTTTCTTT. Protein sequence: CASTKGRAYTEAFF.

Many counts were recorded for this clone. The V and J genes are TRBV6-7 and TRBJ2-3, with 10 bases aligning to TRBD2. TRBV6-7 is assigned to the ORF class and has an uncertain function. Unmatched junction bases numbered 13, after V lost 2 bases and J lost 8 bases. The CDR3 is 17 amino acids. In DNA, the CDR3 is TGTGCCAGCAGTTACGCTTCTAGCGGGGGACTCCTCGGTACGCAGTATTTT. Translating it yields CASSYASSGGLLGTQYF.

This clone has ten or more counts. The sample has other DNA sequences that encode this CDR3 too. The rearrangement links TRBV19 to TRBJ1-2; no firm D call. Germline-derived CDR1 and CDR2 are LNHDA and SQIVND (reference sequence). Trimming took off 5 bases at V and 1 base at J, with 2 bases between the two ends. This CDR3 has 11 amino acids. CDR3 residues: CASSFNYGYTF. CDR3 DNA: TGTGCCAGTAGTTTTAACTATGGCTACACCTTC.

This rearrangement joins TRBV6-5 to TRBJ2-2, with TRBD2 matching over 11 bases. The J segment lost 4 bases and the V segment lost 7 bases, leaving 5 bases of the junction unmatched. Germline values: CDR1 MNHEY, CDR2 SVGAGI. The CDR3 totals 15 residues. CDR3 region: CASTRLAGSTGELFF. The CDR3 DNA follows: TGTGCCAGCACGAGACTAGCGGGAAGCACCGGGGAGCTGTTTTTT.

The rearrangement joins TRBV29-1 to TRBJ1-2; TRBD1 matches 8 bases. Germline V gene data show CDR1 as SQVTM and CDR2 as ANQGSEA. This CDR3 contains 12 residues. V was pared by 2 bases and J by 7 bases, with 3 bases of the junction left unmatched. This CDR3 is CSVEQGAGGYTF. The CDR3 nucleotides read TGCAGCGTTGAACAGGGGGCGGGTGGCTACACCTTC.

The count of this clone is one. CDR3 sequence: CASSGTVQGPQHF. Here the CDR3 DNA reads TGTGCCAGCAGCGGGACGGTCCAGGGGCCCCAGCATTTT. The chain employs TRBV5-8 and TRBJ1-5, with D perhaps TRBD1 (5 bases). This CDR3 is 13 amino acids long. Trimming removed 4 bases from V and 9 bases from J, with 14 bases in between. Per germline, CDR1 SGHTS and CDR2 YDEGEE.

The chain links TRBV19 to TRBJ1-2; weak D call: TRBD1 (6 bases). Trimming removed 4 bases from V and 0 bases from J, with 15 bases in between. The CDR3 is made up of 16 amino acids. Germline CDR1 LNHDA, CDR2 SQIVND (reference sequence). The CDR3 DNA reads TGTGCCAGTAGTAGTCCAGGGGACATCGCTAACTATGGCTACACCTTC. Amino acid sequence: CASSSPGDIANYGYTF.

The chain links TRBV18 to TRBJ2-6; D unresolved. V was trimmed by 5 bases and J by 5 bases, leaving 13 bases between them. Germline values: CDR1 KGHSH, CDR2 LQKENI. CDR3 length: 15 amino acids. The CDR3 protein is CASSSDTSWANVLTF. The CDR3 coding sequence is TGTGCCAGCTCATCAGACACCTCATGGGCCAACGTCCTGACTTTC.

V gene TRBV30 combines with J gene TRBJ2-1; either TRBD1 or TRBD2 may fit D (5 bases each). Germline lookup yields CDR1 GTSNPN and CDR2 SVGIG (reference sequence). The CDR3 is 13 residues long. Trimming stripped 5 bases from V and 6 bases from J, with 14 bases between. The CDR3 here is CAWAPGPFNEQFF. In DNA, the CDR3 is TGTGCCTGGGCACCGGGACCCTTCAATGAGCAGTTCTTC.

This clone was recorded once. The chain recombines TRBV10-2 with TRBJ1-2; no clear D. V was trimmed by 0 bases and J by 8 bases, leaving 4 bases between them. The CDR3 is 11 amino acids. Looked up from germline, CDR1 is WSHSY and CDR2 is SAAADI. This chain's CDR3 is CASSESSGYTF. The CDR3 DNA reads as TGCGCCAGCAGTGAGTCAAGCGGCTACACCTTC.